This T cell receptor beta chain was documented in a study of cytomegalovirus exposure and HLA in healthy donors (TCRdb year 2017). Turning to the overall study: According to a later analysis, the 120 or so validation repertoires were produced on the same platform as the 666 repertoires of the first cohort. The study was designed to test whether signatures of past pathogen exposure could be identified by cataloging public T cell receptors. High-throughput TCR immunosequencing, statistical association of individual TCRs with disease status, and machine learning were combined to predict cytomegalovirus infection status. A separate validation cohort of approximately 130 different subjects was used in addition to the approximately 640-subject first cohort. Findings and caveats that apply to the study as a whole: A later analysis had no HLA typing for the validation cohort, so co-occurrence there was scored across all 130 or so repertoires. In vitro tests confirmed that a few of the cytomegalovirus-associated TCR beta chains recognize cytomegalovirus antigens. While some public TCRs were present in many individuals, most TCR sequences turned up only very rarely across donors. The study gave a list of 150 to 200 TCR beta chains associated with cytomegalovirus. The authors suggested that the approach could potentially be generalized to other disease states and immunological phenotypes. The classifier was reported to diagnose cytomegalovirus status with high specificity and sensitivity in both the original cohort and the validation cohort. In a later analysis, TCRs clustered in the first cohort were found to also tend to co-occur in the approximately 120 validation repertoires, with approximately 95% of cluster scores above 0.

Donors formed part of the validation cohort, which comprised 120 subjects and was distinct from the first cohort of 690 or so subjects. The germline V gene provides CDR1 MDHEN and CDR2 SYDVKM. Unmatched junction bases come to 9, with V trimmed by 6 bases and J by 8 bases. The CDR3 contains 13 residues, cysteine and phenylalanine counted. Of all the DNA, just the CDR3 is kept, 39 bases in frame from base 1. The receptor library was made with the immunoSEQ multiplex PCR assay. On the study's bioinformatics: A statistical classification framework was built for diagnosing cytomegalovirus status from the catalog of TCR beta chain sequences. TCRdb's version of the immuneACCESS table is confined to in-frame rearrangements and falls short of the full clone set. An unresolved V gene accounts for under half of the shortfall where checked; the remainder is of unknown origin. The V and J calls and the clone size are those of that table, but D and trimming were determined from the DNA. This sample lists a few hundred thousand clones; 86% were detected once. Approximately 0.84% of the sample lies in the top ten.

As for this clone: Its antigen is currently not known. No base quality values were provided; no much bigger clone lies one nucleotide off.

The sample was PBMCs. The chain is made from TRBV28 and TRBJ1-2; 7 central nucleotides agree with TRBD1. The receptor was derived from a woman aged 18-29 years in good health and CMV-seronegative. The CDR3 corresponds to CASSITGASGYTF. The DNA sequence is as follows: TGTGCCAGCAGCATAACAGGGGCCTCCGGCTACACCTTC.